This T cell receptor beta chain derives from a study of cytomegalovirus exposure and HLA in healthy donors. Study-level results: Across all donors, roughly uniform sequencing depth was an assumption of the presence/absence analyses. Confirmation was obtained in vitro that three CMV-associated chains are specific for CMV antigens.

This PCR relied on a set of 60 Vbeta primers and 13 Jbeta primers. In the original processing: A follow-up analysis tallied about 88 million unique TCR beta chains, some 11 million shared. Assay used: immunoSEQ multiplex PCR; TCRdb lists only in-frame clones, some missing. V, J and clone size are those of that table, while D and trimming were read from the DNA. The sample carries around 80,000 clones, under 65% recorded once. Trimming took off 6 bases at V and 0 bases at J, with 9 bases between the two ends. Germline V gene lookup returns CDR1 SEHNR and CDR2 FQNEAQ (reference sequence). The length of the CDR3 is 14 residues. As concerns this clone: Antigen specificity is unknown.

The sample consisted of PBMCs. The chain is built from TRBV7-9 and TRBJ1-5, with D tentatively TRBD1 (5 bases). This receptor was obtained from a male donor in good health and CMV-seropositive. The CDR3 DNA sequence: TGTGCCAGCAGTGTCGACAGTAGCAATCAGCCCCAGCATTTT. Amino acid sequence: CASSVDSSNQPQHF.